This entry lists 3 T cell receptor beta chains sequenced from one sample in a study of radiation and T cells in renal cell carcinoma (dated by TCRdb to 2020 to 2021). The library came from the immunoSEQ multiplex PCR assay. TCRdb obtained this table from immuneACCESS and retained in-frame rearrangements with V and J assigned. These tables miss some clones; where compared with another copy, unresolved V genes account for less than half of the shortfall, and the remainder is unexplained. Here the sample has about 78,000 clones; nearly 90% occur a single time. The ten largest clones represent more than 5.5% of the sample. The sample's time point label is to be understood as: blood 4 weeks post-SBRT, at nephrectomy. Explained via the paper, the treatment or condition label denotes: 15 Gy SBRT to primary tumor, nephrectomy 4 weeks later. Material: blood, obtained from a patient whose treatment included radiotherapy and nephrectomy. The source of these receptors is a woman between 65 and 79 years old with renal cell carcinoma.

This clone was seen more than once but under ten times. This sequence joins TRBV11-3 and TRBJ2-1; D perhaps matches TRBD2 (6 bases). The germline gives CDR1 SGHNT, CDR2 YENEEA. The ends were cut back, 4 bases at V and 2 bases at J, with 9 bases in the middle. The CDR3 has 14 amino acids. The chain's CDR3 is CASSSQRAYNEQFF. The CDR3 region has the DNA TGTGCCAGCAGCTCCCAGCGGGCCTACAATGAGCAGTTCTTC.

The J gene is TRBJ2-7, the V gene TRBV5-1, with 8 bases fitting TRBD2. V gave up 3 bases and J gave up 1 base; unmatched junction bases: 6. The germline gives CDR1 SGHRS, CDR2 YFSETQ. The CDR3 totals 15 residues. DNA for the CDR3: TGCGCCAGCAGCTCGGGCGGGGGGCGGTCCTACGAGCAGTACTTC. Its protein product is CASSSGGGRSYEQYF.

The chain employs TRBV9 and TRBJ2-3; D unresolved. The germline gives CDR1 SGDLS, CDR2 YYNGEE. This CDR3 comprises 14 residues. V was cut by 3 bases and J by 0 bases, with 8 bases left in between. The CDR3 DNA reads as TGTGCCAGCAGCGATAGTCCTAGCACAGATACGCAGTATTTT. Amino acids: CASSDSPSTDTQYF.